The 16 T cell receptor beta chains presented below share a single source sample, sequenced in a study of blood T cells in healthy people across ages. A J-beta primer mix and a sample-barcoded 5' primer were used in a second PCR of about 7 to 12 cycles. One entry per CDR3 protein results from TCRdb running MiXCR on the 5' RACE reads. The profile shows 1.5 million to 2 million distinct CDR3 sequences, roughly 28% of them singletons. Input material: blood. The origin of the receptors is a woman younger than 45 in good health.

V and J are TRBV20-1 and TRBJ1-1; 7 bases match TRBD1. Per germline, CDR1 DFQATT and CDR2 SNEGSKA (reference sequence). The ends lost 6 bases at V and 2 bases at J; junction bases unmatched: 9. This CDR3 spans 14 amino acids. The CDR3 reads CSAGDGTVNTEAFF. Here the CDR3 DNA reads TGCAGTGCCGGAGACGGGACAGTTAACACTGAAGCTTTCTTT.

This clonotype has a handful of counts. The chain combines TRBV18 with TRBJ2-5, with D perhaps TRBD2 (6 bases). This CDR3 contains 14 residues. V was pared by 2 bases and J by 5 bases, with 12 bases between. Germline CDR1 reads KGHSH; CDR2 reads LQKENI. In DNA form, the CDR3 reads TGTGCCAGCTCACCATCGGGGGAGAGGGAGACCCAGTACTTC. It translates to CASSPSGERETQYF.

This clonotype has a count of ten or more. V is TRBV29-1 and J is TRBJ2-5; unclear D gene. The V end was cut by 7 bases, the J end by 4 bases, with 10 bases between. Germline assignment: CDR1 SQVTM and CDR2 ANQGSEA. The CDR3 has 11 amino acids. The CDR3 sequence: CSATYLETQYF. The CDR3 nucleotides are TGCAGCGCCACATACTTAGAGACCCAGTACTTC.

This clonotype has more than one count but fewer than ten. The V gene is TRBV28, the J gene TRBJ2-3; possibly TRBD1 for D (5 bases). CDR1 and CDR2 (germline): MDHEN, SYDVKM. V was clipped by 6 bases and J by 13 bases, with 23 bases between them. The CDR3 runs to 14 residues. DNA for the CDR3: TGTGCCAGCAGGCCAGCAGTTTGGAGTTTAGGGGAGTATTTT. Protein sequence: CASRPAVWSLGEYF.

In this sample, this clonotype turned up a few times. J is TRBJ2-7 and V is TRBV5-1; perhaps D is TRBD1 or TRBD2 (5 bases each). The CDR3 sequence is 15 residues long. From germline, CDR1 is SGHRS and CDR2 YFSETQ. Trimming removed 4 bases from V and 6 bases from J, with 20 bases in between. CDR3 loop: CASSTGTDPGGEQYF. In nucleotides, the CDR3 is TGCGCCAGCAGCACGGGGACCGACCCCGGCGGCGAGCAGTACTTC.

About this clonotype: A read error may be the cause here, since a much bigger clone is one base away. The chain uses TRBV6-5 and TRBJ2-6; tentative D call: TRBD1 (5 bases). In germline, CDR1 is MNHEY, CDR2 SVGAGI. The CDR3 has 18 amino acids. CDR3 amino acids: CASSYGTQGGTGANVRTF. The CDR3 DNA follows: TGTGCCAGCAGTTACGGTACCCAGGGCGGCACTGGGGCCAACGTCCGGACTTTC.

This clonotype was seen only a few times. A read error may be the cause here, since a much bigger clone is one base away. V gene TRBV29-1 combines with J gene TRBJ2-1; D gene uncertain. V shed 0 bases and J shed 10 bases, with 10 bases lying between them. The CDR3 covers 12 residues. Germline V gene data show CDR1 as SQVTM and CDR2 as ANQGSEA. The CDR3 DNA reads TGCAGCGTTGAAGAGGGCAGCTACGAGCAGTTCTTC. Amino acid sequence: CSVEEGSYEQFF.

This clonotype has a count of ten or more. This chain joins TRBV20-1 and TRBJ2-5; D not resolved. The length of the CDR3 is 16 residues. The V gene's germline CDR1 is DFQATT and CDR2 SNEGSKA (reference sequence). The V gene lost 0 bases and the J gene lost 5 bases, with 19 bases spanning the gap. The CDR3 nucleotides read TGCAGTGCTAGAGATGGAATGGCCCCTGTTAGGGAGACCCAGTACTTC. It translates to CSARDGMAPVRETQYF.

The chain combines TRBV10-3 with TRBJ2-7; the D gene is possibly TRBD1 (6 bases). V was cut by 7 bases and J by 5 bases, with 15 bases left in between. The CDR3 is 13 residues long. In germline, CDR1 is ENHRY, CDR2 SYGVKD. Here the CDR3 reads CAITRTGTDEQYF. CDR3 nucleotides: TGTGCCATCACCCGAACAGGGACCGACGAGCAGTACTTC.

The chain carries TRBV2 and TRBJ1-1, with D unresolved. V lost 7 bases and J lost 0, with 9 bases in between. Germline CDR1 reads SNHLY; CDR2 reads FYNNEI. The CDR3 totals 13 residues. The CDR3 DNA follows: TGTGCCAGCAATAGGCAGTTGAACACTGAAGCTTTCTTT. The encoded protein is CASNRQLNTEAFF. Combining the CDR3 with reference TRBV2 and TRBJ1-1 gives the whole variable domain EPEVTQTPSHQVTQMGQEVILRCVPISNHLYFYWYRQILGQKVEFLVSFYNNEISEKSEIFDDQFSVERPDGSNFTLKIRSTKLEDSAMYFCASNRQLNTEAFFGQGTRLTVV.

This clonotype has at least ten counts. The chain joins TRBV7-2 to TRBJ2-3, with 12 positions matching TRBD2. The CDR3 contains 14 residues. Germline loops: CDR1 SGHTA, CDR2 FQGNSA. Trimming at V came to 5 bases and at J to 7 bases, leaving 4 bases not matched to a gene. The CDR3 spells CASSLGLAGYTQYF. The CDR3 DNA reads TGTGCCAGCAGCCTAGGACTAGCGGGGTATACGCAGTATTTT.

The chain has TRBV5-1 and TRBJ1-1; D not certain. This CDR3 region has 14 residues. Trimming removed 1 base at V and 0 bases at J, with 7 bases between. Germline V CDR1 and CDR2: SGHRS, YFSETQ. The CDR3 DNA is TGCGCCAGCAGCTTGAGGGTCATGAACACTGAAGCTTTCTTT. Protein sequence: CASSLRVMNTEAFF.

In this sample, this clonotype turned up a few times. The chain is built from TRBV6-1 and TRBJ2-7, with 7 positions matching TRBD1. Germline-derived CDR1 and CDR2 are MNHNS and SASEGT. The CDR3 loop spans 17 amino acids. The J segment lost 4 bases and the V segment lost 0 bases, leaving 12 bases of the junction unmatched. The CDR3 is CASSEALGRGKVYEQYF. For the CDR3, the DNA is TGTGCCAGCAGTGAAGCCCTCGGCAGGGGGAAGGTTTACGAGCAGTACTTC.

This clonotype appeared many times. The chain recombines TRBV7-6 with TRBJ2-1, with D perhaps being TRBD1 or TRBD2 (6 bases each). Germline assignment: CDR1 SGHVS and CDR2 FNYEAQ. The CDR3 contains 15 residues. The V end lost 6 bases, the J end lost 4 bases, and 16 bases lay between the germline ends. Here the CDR3 DNA reads TGTGCCAGCAGTCTCTTGACGGGGGCATACAATGAGCAGTTCTTC. This gives the protein CASSLLTGAYNEQFF.

V is TRBV18 and J is TRBJ1-2; D not resolved. There are 13 residues in the CDR3. V was trimmed by 5 bases and J by 5 bases, leaving 12 bases between them. The germline V gene has CDR1 KGHSH and CDR2 LQKENI. The CDR3 here is CASSEREGYGYTF. In DNA form, the CDR3 reads TGTGCCAGCTCAGAGAGGGAAGGATATGGCTACACCTTC.

This clonotype was recorded many times. The V and J genes are TRBV6-5 and TRBJ2-1; 12 nucleotides agree with TRBD2. The CDR3 extends over 14 amino acids. Per germline, CDR1 MNHEY and CDR2 SVGAGI. Trimming took 10 bases from V and 2 from J; bases not matched to a gene: 3. In DNA, the CDR3 is TGTGCCACCTCTAGCGGGAGGGCCTACAATGAGCAGTTCTTC. Protein sequence: CATSSGRAYNEQFF.